This entry concerns a single T cell receptor (beta chain). Between the trimmed V and J ends, which lost 4 bases and 3 bases, there was a span of 5 bases. From germline, CDR1 is SGHDT and CDR2 YYEEEE. This CDR3 comprises 11 residues. The entry originates in a study of cytomegalovirus exposure and HLA in healthy donors. PCR was performed using 60 Vbeta and 13 Jbeta primers. Profiling relied on immunoSEQ multiplex PCR, and the TCRdb table lists in-frame clones only, not all of them. The sample has fewer than 200,000 clones, 70% to 90% seen once. The source is a woman younger than 45 in good health and CMV-seronegative. The specimen was PBMCs. The rearrangement links TRBV5-6 to TRBJ2-7, with D uncertain. DNA for the CDR3: TGTGCCAGCAGCAACTACTACGAGCAGTACTTC. It codes for CASSNYYEQYF.